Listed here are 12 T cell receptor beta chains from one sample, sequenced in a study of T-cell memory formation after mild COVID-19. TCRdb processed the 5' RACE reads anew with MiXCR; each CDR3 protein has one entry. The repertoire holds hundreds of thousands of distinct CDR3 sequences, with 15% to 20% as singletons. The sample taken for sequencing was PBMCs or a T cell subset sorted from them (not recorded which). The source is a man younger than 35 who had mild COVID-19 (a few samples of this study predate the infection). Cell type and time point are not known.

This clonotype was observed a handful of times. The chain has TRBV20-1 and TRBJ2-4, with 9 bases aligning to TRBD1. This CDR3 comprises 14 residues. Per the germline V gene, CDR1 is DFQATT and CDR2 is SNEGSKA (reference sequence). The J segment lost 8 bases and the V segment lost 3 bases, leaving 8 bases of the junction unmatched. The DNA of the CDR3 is TGCAGTGCTAGGACAGGGGGGAAGTTAGACATTCAGTACTTC. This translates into CSARTGGKLDIQYF.

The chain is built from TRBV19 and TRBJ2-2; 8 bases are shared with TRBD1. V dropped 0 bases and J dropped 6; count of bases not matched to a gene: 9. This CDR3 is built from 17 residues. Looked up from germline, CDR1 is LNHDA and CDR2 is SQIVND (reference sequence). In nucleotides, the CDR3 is TGTGCCAGTAGTATAGACCCGGACAGGGAAAAGGCCGGGGAGCTGTTTTTT. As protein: CASSIDPDREKAGELFF.

The DNA for the CDR3 is TGCAGTGCCAGACAAGGCCTAGGGGGGAACACTGAAGCTTTCTTT. Its translation: CSARQGLGGNTEAFF. This chain uses TRBV20-1 with TRBJ1-1; possibly TRBD1 for D (6 bases). The CDR3 runs 15 residues. Germline CDR1 reads DFQATT; CDR2 reads SNEGSKA (reference sequence). Trimming took off 6 bases at V and 1 base at J, with 18 bases between the two ends.

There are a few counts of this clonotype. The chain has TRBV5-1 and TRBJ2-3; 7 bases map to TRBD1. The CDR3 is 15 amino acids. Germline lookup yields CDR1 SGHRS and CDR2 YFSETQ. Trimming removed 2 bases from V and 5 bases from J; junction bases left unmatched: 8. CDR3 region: CASSFSDRVRDTQYF. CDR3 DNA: TGCGCCAGCAGCTTTAGCGACAGGGTGAGAGATACGCAGTATTTT.

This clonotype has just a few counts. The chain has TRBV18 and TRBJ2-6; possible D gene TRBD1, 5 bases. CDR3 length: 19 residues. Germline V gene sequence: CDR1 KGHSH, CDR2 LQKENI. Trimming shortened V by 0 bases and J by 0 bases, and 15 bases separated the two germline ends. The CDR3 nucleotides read TGTGCCAGCTCACCACCGTCTACTAACAGGATCTCTGGGGCCAACGTCCTGACTTTC. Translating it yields CASSPPSTNRISGANVLTF.

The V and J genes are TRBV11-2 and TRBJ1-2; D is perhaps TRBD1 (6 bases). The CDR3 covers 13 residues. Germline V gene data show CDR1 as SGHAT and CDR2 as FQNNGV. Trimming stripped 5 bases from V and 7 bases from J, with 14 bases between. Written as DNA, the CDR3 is TGTGCCAGCAGCCCCGACAGGCAGGGTGGCTACACCTTC. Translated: CASSPDRQGGYTF.

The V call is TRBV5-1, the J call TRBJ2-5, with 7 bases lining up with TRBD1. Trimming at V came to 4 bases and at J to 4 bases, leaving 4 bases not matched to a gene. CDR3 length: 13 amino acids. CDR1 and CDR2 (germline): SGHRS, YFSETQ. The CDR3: CASSTNRGETQYF. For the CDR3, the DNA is TGCGCCAGCAGCACGAACAGGGGAGAGACCCAGTACTTC.

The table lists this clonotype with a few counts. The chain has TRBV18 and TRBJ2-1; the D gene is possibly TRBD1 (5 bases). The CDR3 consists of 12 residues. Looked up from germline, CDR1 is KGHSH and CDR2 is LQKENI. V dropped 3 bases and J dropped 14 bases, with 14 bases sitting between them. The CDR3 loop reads CASSPGQGLEFF. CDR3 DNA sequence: TGTGCCAGCTCACCGGGCCAGGGCCTCGAGTTCTTC.

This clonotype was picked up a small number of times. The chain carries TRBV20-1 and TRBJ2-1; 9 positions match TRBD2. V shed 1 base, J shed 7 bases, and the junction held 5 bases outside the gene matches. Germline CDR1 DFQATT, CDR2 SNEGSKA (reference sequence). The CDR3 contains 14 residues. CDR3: CSARVLAGKNEQFF. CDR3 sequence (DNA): TGCAGTGCTAGAGTTCTAGCGGGGAAAAATGAGCAGTTCTTC.

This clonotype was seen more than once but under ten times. The CDR3: CSARDPVGPFIGGNQPQHF. CDR3 DNA sequence: TGCAGTGCTAGAGATCCCGTGGGACCCTTCATCGGTGGCAATCAGCCCCAGCATTTT. The genes are TRBV20-1 and TRBJ1-5; a weak D match, TRBD1 (5 bases). CDR1 is DFQATT, CDR2 SNEGSKA, per germline (reference sequence). Trimming shortened V by 0 bases and J by 2 bases, and 23 bases separated the two germline ends. The CDR3 contains 19 residues.

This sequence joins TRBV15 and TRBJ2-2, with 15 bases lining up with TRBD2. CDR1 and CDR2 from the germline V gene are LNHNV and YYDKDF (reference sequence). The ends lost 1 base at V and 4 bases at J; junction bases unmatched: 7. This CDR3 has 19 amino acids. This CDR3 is CATSRGIPGLAGGTGELFF. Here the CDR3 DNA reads TGTGCCACCAGCAGAGGAATTCCGGGACTAGCGGGGGGCACCGGGGAGCTGTTTTTT.

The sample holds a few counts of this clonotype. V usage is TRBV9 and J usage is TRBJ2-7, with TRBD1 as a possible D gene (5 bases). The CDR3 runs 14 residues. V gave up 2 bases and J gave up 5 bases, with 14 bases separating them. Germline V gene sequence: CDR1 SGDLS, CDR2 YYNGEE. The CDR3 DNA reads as TGTGCCAGCAGCGTTGGCAGGGTAGATAACGAGCAGTACTTC. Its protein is CASSVGRVDNEQYF.